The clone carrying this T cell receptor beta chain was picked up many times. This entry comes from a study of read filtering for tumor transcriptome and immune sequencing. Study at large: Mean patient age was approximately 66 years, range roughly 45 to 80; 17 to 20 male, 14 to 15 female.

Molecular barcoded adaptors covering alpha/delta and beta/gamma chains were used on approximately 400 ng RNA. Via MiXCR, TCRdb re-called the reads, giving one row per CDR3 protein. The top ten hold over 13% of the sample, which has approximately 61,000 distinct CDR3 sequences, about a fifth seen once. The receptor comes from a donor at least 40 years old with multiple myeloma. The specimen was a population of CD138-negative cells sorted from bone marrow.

The CDR3 region is CASSLSSLAVETQYF. The CDR3 DNA reads TGTGCCAGCAGTTTAAGCTCCCTGGCTGTGGAGACCCAGTACTTC. The gene calls are TRBV28 and TRBJ2-5; no firm D call. The germline V gene has CDR1 MDHEN and CDR2 SYDVKM. The CDR3 runs 15 residues. Between the trimmed V and J ends, which lost 2 bases and 5 bases, there was a span of 15 bases.